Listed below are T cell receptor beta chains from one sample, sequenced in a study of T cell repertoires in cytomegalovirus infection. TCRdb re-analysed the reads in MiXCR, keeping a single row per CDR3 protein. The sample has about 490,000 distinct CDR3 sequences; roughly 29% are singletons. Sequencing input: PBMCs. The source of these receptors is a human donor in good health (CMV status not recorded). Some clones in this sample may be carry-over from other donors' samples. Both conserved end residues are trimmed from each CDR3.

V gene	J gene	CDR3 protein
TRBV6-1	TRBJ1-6	ASSSAIQGSSPLH
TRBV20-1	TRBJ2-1	SKEASLDEQF
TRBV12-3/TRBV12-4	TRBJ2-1	ASSLGQGLNNEQF
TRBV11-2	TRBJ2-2	ASIPRGGRKNTGELF
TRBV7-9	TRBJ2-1	ASSPLGGSSYNEQF
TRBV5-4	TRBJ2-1	GSSRQGGSYNEQF
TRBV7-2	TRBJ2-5	ASSLVSGLAGKQETQY
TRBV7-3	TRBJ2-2	ASTPDSNTGELF
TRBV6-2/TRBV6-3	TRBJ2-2	ASSQRQGGIGELF
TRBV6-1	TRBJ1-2	ASSRSEGDYGYT
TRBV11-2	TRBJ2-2	ASTSGLVGTGELF
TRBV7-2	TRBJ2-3	ASSLGGYTDTQY
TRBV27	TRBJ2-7	ASSTTRVSYEQY
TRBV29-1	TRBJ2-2	SVETPTNTVELF
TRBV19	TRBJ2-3	ASSELADSTDTQY
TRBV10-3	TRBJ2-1	AISEDRVAASYNEQF
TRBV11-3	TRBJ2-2	ASSPRGSDTGELF
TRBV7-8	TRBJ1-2	ASSLVARGRVYGYT
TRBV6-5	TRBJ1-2	ASTPATYYGYT
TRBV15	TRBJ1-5	ATSTGPQGGGQPQH
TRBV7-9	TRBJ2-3	ASSPWTETADTQY
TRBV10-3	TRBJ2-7	AISRDRVHEQY
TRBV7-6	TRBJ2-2	ASSSTIPTGGANTGELF
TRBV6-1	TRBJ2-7	ASSSFGTNTYEQY
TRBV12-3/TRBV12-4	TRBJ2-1	ASSLRGGAYNEQF
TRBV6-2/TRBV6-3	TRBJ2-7	ASSSASSYEQY
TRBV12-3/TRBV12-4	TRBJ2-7	ASSPPATSGRTHEQY
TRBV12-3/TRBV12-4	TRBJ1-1	ASSSRRGTEAF
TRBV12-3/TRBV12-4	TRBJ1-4	ASSWGTGAEKLF
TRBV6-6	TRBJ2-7	ASSYSGTPGEQY
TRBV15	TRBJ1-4	ATSRNAEKLF
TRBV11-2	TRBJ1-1	ASSWAYTEAF
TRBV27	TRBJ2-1	ASTRREGFNEQF